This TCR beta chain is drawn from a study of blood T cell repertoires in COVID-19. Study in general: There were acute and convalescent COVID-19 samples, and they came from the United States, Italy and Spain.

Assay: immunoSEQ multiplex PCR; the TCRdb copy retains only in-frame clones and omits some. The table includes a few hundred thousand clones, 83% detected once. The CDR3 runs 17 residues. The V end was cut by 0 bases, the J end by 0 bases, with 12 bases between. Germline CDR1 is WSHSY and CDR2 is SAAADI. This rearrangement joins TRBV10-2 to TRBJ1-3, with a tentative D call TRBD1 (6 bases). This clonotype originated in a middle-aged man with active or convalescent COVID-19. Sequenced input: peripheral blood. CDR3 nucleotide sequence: TGCGCCAGCAGTGAGTCGGGGACACTCCGCTCTGGAAACACCATATATTTT. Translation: CASSESGTLRSGNTIYF.